The source of this T cell receptor (beta chain) is a study of CD8+ T cells in alopecia areata. This clone was observed a few times. Its specificity is not known. Whole-study findings and limits: For lesional scalp, especially alopecia totalis/universalis, clonality was higher than in normal scalp. Among patients, TCR sharing was less clear than in mice, a difference possibly due in part to HLA diversity in the patient population.

Germline-derived CDR1 and CDR2 are SGDLS and YYNGEE. This CDR3 is 16 amino acids long. V lost 1 base, J lost 2 bases, and 14 bases lay in between. Individuals with alopecia areata gave both lesional scalp punch biopsies and peripheral blood for collection. cDNA reverse transcribed from extracted RNA served as the sequencing template. The table came from immunoSEQ multiplex PCR; TCRdb's copy has only in-frame clones and leaves some out. The sample includes 140,000 or so clones, about 47% of them seen just once. The rearrangement joins TRBV9 to TRBJ2-3, with unresolved D. The source of this sequence is a human donor with alopecia areata. The sample here was CD4+ T cells sorted from blood, taken at week 0. CDR3 residues: CASSVTAARVTDTQYF. CDR3 sequence (DNA): TGTGCCAGCAGCGTAACGGCGGCCCGAGTCACAGATACGCAGTATTTT.